What follows are 16 T cell receptor beta chains derived from one specimen sequenced in a study of CD8 T cells in ankylosing spondylitis. TCRdb itself ran the 5' RACE reads through MiXCR, one entry per CDR3 protein. The sample carries under 200,000 distinct CDR3 sequences, roughly 10% recorded once. The sequencing input was blood, either unsorted or a sorted T cell fraction (not recorded which). These receptor sequences come from a female donor with ankylosing spondylitis or in good health (not recorded which).

This clonotype was picked up a small number of times. The chain couples TRBV20-1 to TRBJ2-2, with TRBD2 as a possible D gene (6 bases). CDR3 length: 15 amino acids. The V gene's germline CDR1 is DFQATT and CDR2 SNEGSKA (reference sequence). V gave up 2 bases and J gave up 2 bases, with 12 bases separating them. CDR3 protein: CSARISGPNTGELFF. CDR3 coding DNA: TGCAGTGCTAGAATAAGCGGGCCCAACACCGGGGAGCTGTTTTTT.

This clonotype came up a few times. V gene TRBV7-9 combines with J gene TRBJ2-3; weak D call: TRBD2 (5 bases). The V gene's germline CDR1 is SEHNR and CDR2 FQNEAQ (reference sequence). Trimming took off 3 bases at V and 6 bases at J, with 10 bases between the two ends. The CDR3 loop spans 13 amino acids. The CDR3 bases are TGTGCCAGCAGCTTTGCGGAGGCGGATACGCAGTATTTT. Translating it yields CASSFAEADTQYF.

This clonotype came up many times. The J gene is TRBJ2-1, the V gene TRBV20-1; TRBD2 aligns across 8 bases. Germline CDR1 DFQATT, CDR2 SNEGSKA (reference sequence). Trimming removed 1 base from V and 7 bases from J; junction bases left unmatched: 9. The CDR3 is 15 amino acids. The CDR3 DNA follows: TGCAGTGCTAGAGGGGAGCGGGAGACGGGTAATGAGCAGTTCTTC. Amino acid sequence: CSARGERETGNEQFF.

This sequence joins TRBV7-9 and TRBJ2-3; no reliable D call. Deletions cut 1 base from V and 0 bases from J, with 5 bases between. CDR3 length: 14 amino acids. Looked up from germline, CDR1 is SEHNR and CDR2 is FQNEAQ (reference sequence). DNA of the CDR3: TGTGCCAGCAGCTTAGAAGAAAGCACAGATACGCAGTATTTT. The encoded protein is CASSLEESTDTQYF.

This clonotype was detected ten times or more. The V gene is TRBV12-3 or TRBV12-4, the J gene TRBJ2-1; TRBD2 is a possible D gene (5 bases). Between the trimmed V and J ends, which lost 5 bases and 10 bases, there was a span of 15 bases. This CDR3 has 13 amino acids. The CDR3 protein is CASSPPGRGEQFF. In DNA, the CDR3 is TGTGCCAGCAGTCCTCCGGGGAGAGGGGAGCAGTTCTTC.

In its sample, this clonotype was seen a few times. V usage is TRBV4-3 and J usage is TRBJ2-7; the D is unclear. The germline CDR1 and CDR2 sequences are LGHNA and YSLEER. This CDR3 has 14 amino acids. With 0 bases removed from V and 2 bases from J, the gap between germline ends came to 8 bases. The CDR3 protein is CASSQDSETYEQYF. As DNA, the CDR3 is TGCGCCAGCAGCCAAGACTCCGAGACCTACGAGCAGTACTTC.

The genes are TRBV6-2 or TRBV6-3 and TRBJ2-1; 7 bases are shared with TRBD1. The V and J ends lost 7 bases and 10 bases, in that order; junction bases with no gene match: 13. There are 14 residues in the CDR3. Germline V gene lookup returns CDR1 MNHEY and CDR2 SVGEGT. The CDR3 DNA sequence: TGTGCCAGCACCTTAGGGGGCCCCATGCGGGAGCAGTTCTTC. Encoded protein: CASTLGGPMREQFF.

This clonotype was seen a few times. V is TRBV18 and J is TRBJ2-1; possible D gene TRBD1, 5 bases. Trimming took off 5 bases at V and 5 bases at J, with 19 bases between the two ends. Germline V gives CDR1 KGHSH, CDR2 LQKENI. This CDR3 comprises 16 residues. The CDR3 nucleotides read TGTGCCAGCTCATTTTCGACAGTCTCCAGGAACAATGAGCAGTTCTTC. It codes for CASSFSTVSRNNEQFF.

This clonotype was counted many times. The genes are TRBV12-3 or TRBV12-4 and TRBJ2-7; D possibly matches TRBD1 or TRBD2 (7 bases each). The CDR3 sequence is 13 residues long. The V and J ends lost 6 bases and 2 bases respectively, with 11 bases between them. The CDR3 sequence is CASSGGTAYEQYF. CDR3 DNA sequence: TGTGCCAGCAGCGGGGGGACAGCCTACGAGCAGTACTTC.

This clonotype has at least ten counts. The chain uses TRBV7-9 and TRBJ2-7; 9 bases map to TRBD2. Unmatched junction bases numbered 6, after V lost 4 bases and J lost 5 bases. The CDR3 totals 14 residues. Germline V gene lookup returns CDR1 SEHNR and CDR2 FQNEAQ (reference sequence). CDR3 in amino acids: CASSSGGRAHEQYF. The CDR3 nucleotides are TGTGCCAGCAGCTCTGGCGGGAGGGCCCACGAGCAGTACTTC.

In this sample, this clonotype turned up a few times. The chain employs TRBV6-2 or TRBV6-3 and TRBJ2-7; 9 nucleotides line up with TRBD2. The CDR3 covers 13 residues. Germline-derived CDR1 and CDR2 are MNHEY and SVGEGT. Losses at the gene ends were 2 bases for V and 4 bases for J; bases not matched to a gene: 0. CDR3 nucleotide sequence: TGTGCCAGCAGTTACGCGGGAGGGTACGAGCAGTACTTC. It translates to CASSYAGGYEQYF.

The rearrangement links TRBV29-1 to TRBJ2-7; TRBD1 matches 8 bases. The germline CDR1 and CDR2 sequences are SQVTM and ANQGSEA. The V and J ends lost 7 bases and 5 bases, in that order; junction bases with no gene match: 7. The CDR3 runs 12 residues. CDR3 nucleotides: TGCAGCGCTGGGGGGACAGGCAACGAGCAGTACTTC. Translated: CSAGGTGNEQYF.

At least ten counts were recorded for this clonotype. This chain connects TRBV20-1 to TRBJ1-2; 8 nucleotides line up with TRBD1. The germline CDR1 and CDR2 sequences are DFQATT and SNEGSKA (reference sequence). This CDR3 contains 14 residues. With V trimmed by 3 bases and J by 8 bases, 11 bases remained unmatched. The CDR3 bases are TGCAGTGCTAGGACAGGGGAAAGCTCCGGCGGCTACACCTTC. Protein: CSARTGESSGGYTF.

This clonotype appeared many times. V and J are TRBV4-3 and TRBJ2-1; tentative D call: TRBD2 (5 bases). CDR1 is LGHNA, CDR2 YSLEER, per germline. The CDR3 extends over 13 amino acids. V shed 0 bases and J shed 8 bases, with 8 bases lying between them. The CDR3 spells CASSQDSGYEQFF. The CDR3 region has the DNA TGCGCCAGCAGCCAAGATTCGGGGTATGAGCAGTTCTTC.

This clonotype was counted many times. The rearrangement links TRBV12-3 or TRBV12-4 to TRBJ1-2; D is undetermined. The CDR3 contains 12 residues. Trimming left V 5 bases short and J 1 base short, with 5 bases between. The CDR3 nucleotides read TGTGCCAGCAGTCCCGGTAACTATGGCTACACCTTC. Translation gives CASSPGNYGYTF.

This clonotype was seen repeatedly, ten times or more. V is TRBV27 and J is TRBJ2-1; tentatively, D is TRBD2 (5 bases). Germline assignment: CDR1 MNHEY and CDR2 SMNVEV (reference sequence). The V end was cut by 3 bases, the J end by 8 bases, with 14 bases between. This CDR3 has 14 amino acids. In DNA form, the CDR3 reads TGTGCCAGCAGTTTTGCGGGCGTGGTGGATGAGCAGTTCTTC. Its protein is CASSFAGVVDEQFF.